Following are 27 T cell receptor beta chains from one sample sequenced in a study of blood T cell repertoires in COVID-19. This table comes from immunoSEQ multiplex PCR, and its TCRdb copy is limited to in-frame clones, with some not included. Of 250,000 or so clones listed, about 90% are singletons. The source material was peripheral blood. These TCRs come from a woman aged 55 to 70 with COVID-19, enrolled during active disease.

The chain employs TRBV24-1 and TRBJ1-1; a possible D gene is TRBD1 (5 bases). This CDR3 is built from 12 residues. V gave up 3 bases and J gave up 11 bases, with 12 bases separating them. Germline CDR1 is KGHDR and CDR2 is SFDVKD. The CDR3 loop reads CATSDAGGGAFF. DNA for the CDR3: TGTGCCACCAGTGATGCGGGGGGTGGGGCTTTCTTT.

This chain connects TRBV11-2 to TRBJ2-7, with D unresolved. V dropped 1 base and J dropped 3 bases, with 4 bases sitting between them. The CDR3 is made up of 12 amino acids. The germline V gene has CDR1 SGHAT and CDR2 FQNNGV. The CDR3 is CASSLVRYEQYF. Written as DNA, the CDR3 is TGTGCCAGCAGCTTAGTGCGCTACGAGCAGTACTTC. Full variable domain (outside the CDR3, taken from reference TRBV11-2 and TRBJ2-7): EAGVAQSPRYKIIEKRQSVAFWCNPISGHATLYWYQQILGQGPKLLIQFQNNGVVDDSQLPKDRFSAERLKGVDSTLKIQPAKLEDSAVYLCASSLVRYEQYFGPGTRLTVT.

This chain joins TRBV5-1 and TRBJ1-3; weak D call: TRBD1 (5 bases). This CDR3 spans 15 amino acids. The V and J ends lost 4 bases and 0 bases respectively, with 11 bases between them. CDR1 and CDR2 (germline): SGHRS, YFSETQ. CDR3 amino acids: CASSRGTGSGNTIYF. The CDR3 nucleotides are TGCGCCAGCAGCCGGGGGACCGGCTCTGGAAACACCATATATTTT. Full variable domain (missing parts from reference TRBV5-1 and TRBJ1-3): KAGVTQTPRYLIKTRGQQVTLSCSPISGHRSVSWYQQTPGQGLQFLFEYFSETQRNKGNFPGRFSGRQFSNSRSEMNVSTLELGDSALYLCASSRGTGSGNTIYFGEGSWLTVV.

The gene calls are TRBV27 and TRBJ1-2; D unclear. The CDR3 is 15 amino acids. Looked up from germline, CDR1 is MNHEY and CDR2 is SMNVEV (reference sequence). The V and J ends lost 2 bases and 4 bases respectively, with 14 bases between them. DNA of the CDR3: TGTGCCAGCAGTTTACAAAAAGCGGACCTCTATGGCTACACCTTC. Translating gives CASSLQKADLYGYTF.

This chain uses TRBV18 with TRBJ1-1; no clear D gene. This CDR3 has 17 amino acids. V lost 3 bases, J lost 5 bases, and 22 bases lay in between. The germline gives CDR1 KGHSH, CDR2 LQKENI. Here the CDR3 DNA reads TGTGCCAGCTCACCGCGTTCGGGGTTCGGACCTATTACTGAAGCTTTCTTT. It translates to CASSPRSGFGPITEAFF.

The chain employs TRBV19 and TRBJ1-5, with D tentatively TRBD1 (5 bases). Germline lookup yields CDR1 LNHDA and CDR2 SQIVND (reference sequence). Deletions cut 10 bases from V and 0 bases from J, with 10 bases between. This CDR3 has 13 residues. CDR3 bases: TGTGCCACCTCGACAGTTAGCAATCAGCCCCAGCATTTT. This encodes CATSTVSNQPQHF.

The chain links TRBV5-4 to TRBJ2-5; D gene uncertain. CDR1 SGHNT and CDR2 YYREEE come from the germline V gene (reference sequence). CDR3 length equals 14 residues. Trimming cost V 3 bases and J 0 bases, with 9 bases left between them. The CDR3 sequence is CASSSGTDQETQYF. DNA of the CDR3: TGTGCCAGCAGCTCTGGAACAGACCAAGAGACCCAGTACTTC.

CDR3 nucleotide sequence: TGTGCCATCAGTGAGAGCCGGGGACAGGCTCACGAGCAGTACTTC. This codes for CAISESRGQAHEQYF. The V call is TRBV10-3, the J call TRBJ2-7; the match to TRBD1 covers 8 bases. The trim removed 2 bases at V and 5 bases at J, leaving 8 bases unmatched. The CDR3 totals 15 residues. The germline V gene has CDR1 ENHRY and CDR2 SYGVKD.

V and J are TRBV10-3 and TRBJ1-6, with 9 nucleotides matching TRBD1. V shed 5 bases, J shed 7 bases, and the junction held 6 bases outside the gene matches. Germline V gene data show CDR1 as ENHRY and CDR2 as SYGVKD. There are 15 residues in the CDR3. The CDR3 here is CAISQGTGLNSPLHF. The DNA of the CDR3 is TGTGCCATCAGTCAAGGGACAGGGCTAAATTCACCCCTCCACTTT.

The chain combines TRBV2 with TRBJ1-5; 8 nucleotides align to TRBD1. CDR1 and CDR2 (germline): SNHLY, FYNNEI. The CDR3 contains 15 residues. V trimming: 1 base; J trimming: 4 bases; junction bases outside the gene matches: 3. The CDR3 DNA is TGTGCCAGCAGTGAAGAGGACAGGGATAATCAGCCCCAGCATTTT. Its translation is CASSEEDRDNQPQHF.

The rearrangement uses TRBV6-5 and TRBJ2-5; TRBD2 matches 7 bases. V lost 7 bases to trimming and J lost 2 bases; unmatched junction nucleotides: 4. CDR3 size: 13 residues. Germline V gene sequence: CDR1 MNHEY, CDR2 SVGAGI. The CDR3 nucleotides read TGTGCCAGCATGAGAGCGGGGCAAGAGACCCAGTACTTC. Its translation: CASMRAGQETQYF.

The chain recombines TRBV5-6 with TRBJ2-3; a weak D match, TRBD2 (5 bases). The CDR3 runs 15 residues. V was cut by 0 bases and J by 5 bases, with 13 bases left in between. The germline V gene encodes CDR1 SGHDT and CDR2 YYEEEE. CDR3 DNA sequence: TGTGCCAGCAGCTTGGGCCCAAACAGCGGAGATACGCAGTATTTT. Its translation is CASSLGPNSGDTQYF.

The CDR3 reads CASGPLTSEIYGYTF. CDR3 sequence (DNA): TGCGCCAGCGGCCCCCTGACATCAGAGATCTATGGCTACACCTTC. The chain combines TRBV5-1 with TRBJ1-2, with D hard to call. The CDR3 has 15 residues. Trimming shortened V by 7 bases and J by 4 bases, and 20 bases separated the two germline ends. Germline V gene sequence: CDR1 SGHRS, CDR2 YFSETQ.

This chain joins TRBV12-5 and TRBJ1-5; 8 positions match TRBD1. Trimming at V came to 0 bases and at J to 3 bases, leaving 28 bases not matched to a gene. Per the germline V gene, CDR1 is LGHNT and CDR2 is FRNRAP. The CDR3 length is 24 residues. The CDR3 region is CASGLVKREFVGQATGPNNQPQHF. Written as DNA, the CDR3 is TGTGCTAGTGGTTTGGTAAAACGAGAGTTTGTGGGACAGGCCACTGGACCAAACAATCAGCCCCAGCATTTT.

This rearrangement joins TRBV3-1 (or the pseudogene TRBV3-2) to TRBJ1-1; 7 nucleotides align to TRBD1. Germline trimming cut 4 bases from V and 7 bases from J; bases unmatched to any gene: 6. The germline gives CDR1 LGHDT, CDR2 YNNKEL (reference sequence). CDR3 size: 13 residues. DNA for the CDR3: TGTGCCAGCAGCCTCATACAGGGGAATGAAGCTTTCTTT. This codes for CASSLIQGNEAFF.

The chain couples TRBV5-4 to TRBJ1-1; 7 nucleotides line up with TRBD1. This CDR3 has 15 amino acids. Germline CDR1 reads SGHNT; CDR2 reads YYREEE (reference sequence). V was pared by 4 bases and J by 1 base, with 7 bases of the junction left unmatched. The CDR3 loop is CASSPRQGQNTEAFF. The CDR3 nucleotides read TGTGCCAGCAGCCCCAGACAGGGACAGAACACTGAAGCTTTCTTT.

The V call is TRBV6-2 or TRBV6-3, the J call TRBJ1-2; 8 bases match TRBD1. CDR1 MNHEY and CDR2 SVGEGT come from the germline V gene. Germline trimming cut 6 bases from V and 6 bases from J; bases unmatched to any gene: 9. The CDR3 runs to 14 residues. The chain's CDR3 is CASSIDRGVDGYTF. DNA for the CDR3: TGTGCCAGCAGCATAGACAGGGGAGTTGATGGCTACACCTTC.

The chain recombines TRBV4-2 with TRBJ1-2; D unresolved. Per the germline V gene, CDR1 is LGHNA and CDR2 is YNFKEQ. The CDR3 runs 13 residues. V was shortened by 0 bases and J by 5 bases, with 7 bases between the two germline ends. The CDR3 protein is CASSQEASYGYTF. The CDR3 nucleotides read TGTGCCAGCAGCCAAGAAGCCTCTTATGGCTACACCTTC.

V is TRBV3-1 (or the pseudogene TRBV3-2) and J is TRBJ1-4; D unclear. There are 17 residues in the CDR3. Germline V CDR1 and CDR2: LGHDT, YNNKEL (reference sequence). Trimming cost V 1 base and J 3 bases, with 15 bases left between them. The CDR3 region has the DNA TGTGCCAGCAGCCAAGTCCCCAGTGGGAGACCTAATGAAAAACTGTTTTTT. Translated: CASSQVPSGRPNEKLFF.

V is TRBV19 and J is TRBJ1-1; D is uncertain. V was clipped by 0 bases and J by 2 bases, with 7 bases between them. This CDR3 comprises 14 residues. Looked up from germline, CDR1 is LNHDA and CDR2 is SQIVND (reference sequence). CDR3 amino acids: CASSIDRRNTEAFF. The CDR3 coding sequence is TGTGCCAGTAGTATAGATCGGAGAAACACTGAAGCTTTCTTT.

Comments on this clone: The junction and the germline gene differ at one end; a read error may be behind it. The chain links TRBV3-1 (or the pseudogene TRBV3-2) to TRBJ1-1, with 10 bases aligning to TRBD1. CDR3 size: 15 residues. CDR1 and CDR2 (germline): LGHDT, YNNKEL (reference sequence). The chain's CDR3 is CASSQEGQGNSEAFF. As DNA, the CDR3 is TGTGCCAGCAGCCAAGAGGGACAGGGGAACTCTGAAGCTTTCTTT.

CDR3 sequence reads: CASSVVGGDNSPLHF. CDR3 DNA: TGTGCCAGCAGCGTAGTCGGAGGGGACAATTCACCCCTCCACTTT. The chain employs TRBV9 and TRBJ1-6, with D perhaps TRBD1 (5 bases). Trimming removed 0 bases from V and 7 bases from J, with 11 bases in between. Looked up from germline, CDR1 is SGDLS and CDR2 is YYNGEE. The CDR3 sequence is 15 residues long.

The chain uses TRBV19 and TRBJ1-4; no clear D gene. V was trimmed by 1 base and J by 0 bases, leaving 9 bases between them. The germline gives CDR1 LNHDA, CDR2 SQIVND (reference sequence). The CDR3 length is 16 residues. This chain's CDR3 is CASSIAGDATNEKLFF. The CDR3 nucleotides read TGTGCCAGTAGTATAGCCGGGGATGCAACTAATGAAAAACTGTTTTTT. Together with reference TRBV19 and TRBJ1-4, the CDR3 gives the full variable domain: DGGITQSPKYLFRKEGQNVTLSCEQNLNHDAMYWYRQDPGQGLRLIYYSQIVNDFQKGDIAEGYSVSREKKESFPLTVTSAQKNPTAFYLCASSIAGDATNEKLFFGSGTQLSVL.

The V call is TRBV6-5, the J call TRBJ1-1; D ambiguous. V lost 7 bases and J lost 1, with 10 bases in between. The CDR3 consists of 13 residues. Germline assignment: CDR1 MNHEY and CDR2 SVGAGI. CDR3 nucleotide sequence: TGTGCCAGCACCAGAGGGAGGAACACTGAAGCTTTCTTT. Its translation is CASTRGRNTEAFF.

As DNA, the CDR3 is TGTGCCAGCAGCCCTCGGACTAGAGGAACCGGGGAGCTGTTTTTT. The encoded protein is CASSPRTRGTGELFF. The chain combines TRBV7-2 with TRBJ2-2, with 7 bases fitting TRBD2. The CDR3 extends over 15 amino acids. The V gene end was trimmed by 5 bases and the J gene end by 5 bases; junction bases not matched to a gene: 8. CDR1 is SGHTA and CDR2 is FQGNSA in the germline V gene.

The J gene is TRBJ2-7, the V gene TRBV19, with 7 bases identical to TRBD1. After removal of 7 bases from V and 0 bases from J, the junction contained 6 bases not matched to a gene. The CDR3 has 14 residues. The germline V gene has CDR1 LNHDA and CDR2 SQIVND (reference sequence). Here the CDR3 reads CASTPGQYSYEQYF. The CDR3 nucleotides are TGTGCCAGTACTCCGGGACAGTACTCCTACGAGCAGTACTTC.

This chain connects TRBV4-1 to TRBJ1-1; TRBD1 is a possible D gene (6 bases). Germline CDR1 reads MGHRA; CDR2 reads YSYEKL. CDR3 length: 14 amino acids. The V end lost 3 bases, the J end lost 7 bases, and 15 bases lay between the germline ends. The CDR3 is CASSHLYRTVEAFF. In DNA form, the CDR3 reads TGCGCCAGCAGCCATCTATATCGGACAGTTGAAGCTTTCTTT.